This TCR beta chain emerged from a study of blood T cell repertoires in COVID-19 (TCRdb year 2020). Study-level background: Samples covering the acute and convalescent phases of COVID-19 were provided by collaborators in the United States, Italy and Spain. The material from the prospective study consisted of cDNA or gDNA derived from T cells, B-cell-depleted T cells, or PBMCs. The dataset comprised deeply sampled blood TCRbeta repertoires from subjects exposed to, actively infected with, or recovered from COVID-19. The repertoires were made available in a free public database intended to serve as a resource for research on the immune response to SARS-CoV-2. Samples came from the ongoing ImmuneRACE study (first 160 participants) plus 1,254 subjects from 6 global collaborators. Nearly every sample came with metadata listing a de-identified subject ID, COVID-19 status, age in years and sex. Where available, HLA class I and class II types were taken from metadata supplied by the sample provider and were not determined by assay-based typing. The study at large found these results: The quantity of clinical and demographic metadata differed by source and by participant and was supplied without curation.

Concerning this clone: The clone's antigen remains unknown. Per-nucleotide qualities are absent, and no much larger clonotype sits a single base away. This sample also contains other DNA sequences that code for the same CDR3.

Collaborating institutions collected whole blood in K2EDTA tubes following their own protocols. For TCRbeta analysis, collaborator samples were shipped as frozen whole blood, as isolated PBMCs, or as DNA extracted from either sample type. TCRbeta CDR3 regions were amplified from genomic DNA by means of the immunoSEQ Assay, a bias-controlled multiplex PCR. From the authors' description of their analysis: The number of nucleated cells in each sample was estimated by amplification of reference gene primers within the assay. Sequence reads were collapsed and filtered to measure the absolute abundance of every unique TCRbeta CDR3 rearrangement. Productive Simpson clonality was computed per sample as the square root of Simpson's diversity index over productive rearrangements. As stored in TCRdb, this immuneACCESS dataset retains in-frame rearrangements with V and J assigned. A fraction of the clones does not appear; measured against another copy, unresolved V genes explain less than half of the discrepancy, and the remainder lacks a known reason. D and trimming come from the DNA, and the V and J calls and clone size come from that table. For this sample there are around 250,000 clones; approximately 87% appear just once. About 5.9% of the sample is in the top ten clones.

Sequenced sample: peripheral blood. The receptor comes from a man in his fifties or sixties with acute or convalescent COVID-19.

The CDR3 in this case is CASSLAGYNEQFF. The bases read TGTGCCAGCAGTTTAGCGGGATACAATGAGCAGTTCTTC. The rearranged chain carries TRBV28 and TRBJ2-1; the D region possibly corresponds to TRBD2 (6 bases align). V was cut back by 2 bases and J by 4 bases, leaving a gap of 6 bases between them. The CDR3 sequence holds 13 residues, the cysteine and phenylalanine included. Just the 39-base CDR3 DNA is kept, in frame starting at base 1. CDR1 and CDR2 are drawn from the germline V gene: MDHEN, SYDVKM.